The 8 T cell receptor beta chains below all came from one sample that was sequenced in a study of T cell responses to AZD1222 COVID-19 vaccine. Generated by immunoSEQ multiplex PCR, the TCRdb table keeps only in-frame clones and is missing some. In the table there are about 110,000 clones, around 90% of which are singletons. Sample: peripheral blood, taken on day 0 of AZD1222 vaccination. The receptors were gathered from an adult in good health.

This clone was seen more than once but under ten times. Written as DNA, the CDR3 is TGTGCCAGCTCCTATCACGAAGAGACCCAGTACTTC. It codes for CASSYHEETQYF. This chain connects TRBV2 to TRBJ2-5; the D is unclear. With 8 bases removed from V and 3 bases from J, the gap between germline ends came to 10 bases. The germline gives CDR1 SNHLY, CDR2 FYNNEI. The CDR3 consists of 12 residues. Combining the CDR3 with reference TRBV2 and TRBJ2-5 gives the whole variable domain EPEVTQTPSHQVTQMGQEVILRCVPISNHLYFYWYRQILGQKVEFLVSFYNNEISEKSEIFDDQFSVERPDGSNFTLKIRSTKLEDSAMYFCASSYHEETQYFGPGTRLLVL.

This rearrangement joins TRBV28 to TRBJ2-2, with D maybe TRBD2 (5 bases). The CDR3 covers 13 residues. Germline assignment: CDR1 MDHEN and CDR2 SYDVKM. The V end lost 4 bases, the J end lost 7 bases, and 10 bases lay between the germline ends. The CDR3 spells CASSSPGGGELFF. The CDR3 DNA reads TGTGCCAGCAGTTCCCCAGGAGGCGGGGAGCTGTTTTTT.

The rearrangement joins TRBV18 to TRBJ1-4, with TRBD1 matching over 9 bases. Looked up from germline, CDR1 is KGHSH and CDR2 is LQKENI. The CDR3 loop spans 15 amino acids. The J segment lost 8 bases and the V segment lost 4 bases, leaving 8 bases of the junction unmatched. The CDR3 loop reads CASSLGQGRDEKLFF. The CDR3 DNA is TGTGCCAGCTCACTGGGACAGGGTAGGGACGAAAAACTGTTTTTT.

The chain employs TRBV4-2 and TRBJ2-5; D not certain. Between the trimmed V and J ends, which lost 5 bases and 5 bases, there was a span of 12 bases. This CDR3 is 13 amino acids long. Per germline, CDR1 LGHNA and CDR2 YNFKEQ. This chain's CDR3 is CASSKVTGETQYF. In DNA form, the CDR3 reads TGTGCCAGCAGCAAGGTCACGGGTGAGACCCAGTACTTC.

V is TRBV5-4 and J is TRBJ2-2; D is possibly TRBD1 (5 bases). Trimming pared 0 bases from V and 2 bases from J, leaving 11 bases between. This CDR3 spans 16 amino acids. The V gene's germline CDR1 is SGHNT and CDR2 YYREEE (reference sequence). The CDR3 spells CASSLAMGLNTGELFF. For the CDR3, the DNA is TGTGCCAGCAGCTTGGCCATGGGGCTCAACACCGGGGAGCTGTTTTTT.

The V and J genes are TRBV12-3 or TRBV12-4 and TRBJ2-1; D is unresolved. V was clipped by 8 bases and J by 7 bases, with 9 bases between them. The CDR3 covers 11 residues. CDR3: CASRDWNEQFF. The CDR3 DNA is TGTGCCAGCCGCGATTGGAATGAGCAGTTCTTC.

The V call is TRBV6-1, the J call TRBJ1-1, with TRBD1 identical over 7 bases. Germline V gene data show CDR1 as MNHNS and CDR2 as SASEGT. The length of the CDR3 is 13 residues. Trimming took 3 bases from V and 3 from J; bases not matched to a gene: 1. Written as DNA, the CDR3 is TGTGCCAGCAGTGACCAGGGGGACACTGAAGCTTTCTTT. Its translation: CASSDQGDTEAFF.

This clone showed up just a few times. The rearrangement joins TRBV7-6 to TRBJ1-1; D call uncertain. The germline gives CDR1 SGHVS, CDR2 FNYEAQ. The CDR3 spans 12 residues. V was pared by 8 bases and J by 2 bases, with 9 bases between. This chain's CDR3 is CASAGRNTEAFF. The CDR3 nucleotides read TGTGCCAGCGCGGGCCGCAACACTGAAGCTTTCTTT.